A selection of T cell receptor beta chains follows, all from one sample in a study of control samples from healthy donors and cancer patients. Sequenced by immunoSEQ multiplex PCR; TCRdb stores in-frame clones only, minus some. The data contain about 53,000 clones, roughly 87% of them singletons. The material sequenced was PBMCs. These receptors were taken from a man aged 55 to 69 with head and neck cancer. The CDR3 runs from the conserved cysteine through the conserved F or W. The D gene is left open where the match is weak. Size is stated for part of the rows, as once, few or many counts, or as a class when the clone is expanded.

abundance	v_gene	d_gene	j_gene	CDR3aa	CDR3nt
NA	TRBV19	NA	TRBJ1-5	CASSMGVGNQPQHF	TGTGCCAGTAGTATGGGGGTGGGCAATCAGCCCCAGCATTTT
NA	TRBV4-3	TRBD2	TRBJ2-7	CASSQGPASGAYEQYF	TGCGCCAGCAGCCAAGGCCCCGCTAGCGGGGCCTACGAGCAGTACTTC
NA	TRBV15	TRBD1	TRBJ2-7	CATSRTGGFFYEQYF	TGTGCCACCAGCAGAACAGGGGGCTTCTTCTACGAGCAGTACTTC
NA	TRBV3-1/TRBV3-2	TRBD1	TRBJ1-5	CASSRTGQPQHF	TGTGCCAGCAGCCGGACAGGCCAGCCCCAGCATTTT
NA	TRBV12-3/TRBV12-4	NA	TRBJ1-2	CASSFRGDGYTF	TGTGCCAGCAGTTTCCGGGGGGATGGCTACACCTTC
NA	TRBV4-1	NA	TRBJ2-5	CASSQGAPAGAETQYF	TGCGCCAGCAGCCAAGGGGCCCCGGCAGGGGCGGAGACCCAGTACTTC
NA	TRBV15	NA	TRBJ2-1	CAASQVEFF	TGTGCCGCCTCGCAAGTGGAGTTCTTC
NA	TRBV4-3	NA	TRBJ2-7	CASSQGLVAYEQYF	TGCGCCAGCAGCCAAGGACTAGTAGCTTACGAGCAGTACTTC
NA	TRBV28	NA	TRBJ2-5	CASSAPTRQTQYF	TGTGCCAGCAGTGCCCCTACCAGACAGACCCAGTACTTC
few	TRBV18	NA	TRBJ2-5	CASSPGTGSKETQYF	TGTGCCAGCTCACCAGGAACAGGGAGTAAAGAGACCCAGTACTTC
NA	TRBV6-5	NA	TRBJ2-3	CASSYSRVSTDTQYF	TGTGCCAGCAGTTACTCGAGGGTTAGCACAGATACGCAGTATTTT
NA	TRBV5-1	NA	TRBJ2-4	CASSFGGSGKNIQYF	TGCGCCAGCAGCTTCGGGGGATCGGGCAAAAACATTCAGTACTTC
NA	TRBV9	TRBD2	TRBJ2-7	CASSVGTVAGGQEYEQYF	TGTGCCAGCAGCGTAGGAACGGTAGCGGGAGGCCAAGAATACGAGCAGTACTTC
NA	TRBV2	NA	TRBJ2-6	CASSESSARGPVSSGANVLTF	TGTGCCAGCAGTGAATCATCGGCGCGGGGCCCAGTGAGCTCTGGGGCCAACGTCCTGACTTTC
NA	TRBV19	NA	TRBJ2-7	CASSIEAGTYEQYF	TGTGCCAGTAGTATAGAGGCAGGGACCTACGAGCAGTACTTC
NA	TRBV5-5	NA	TRBJ2-1	CASSFDILFGGDEQFF	TGTGCCAGCAGCTTTGACATTCTATTTGGTGGCGATGAGCAGTTCTTC
NA	TRBV6-5	NA	TRBJ1-5	CASSWGTNQPQHF	TGTGCCAGCAGTTGGGGTACCAATCAGCCCCAGCATTTT
NA	TRBV15	TRBD1	TRBJ1-1	CATSRDGQAATAIF	TGTGCCACCAGCAGAGATGGACAGGCGGCGACAGCTATCTTT
NA	TRBV5-1	NA	TRBJ1-1	CASSLGSHGENTEAFF	TGCGCCAGCAGCTTGGGAAGTCATGGGGAGAACACTGAAGCTTTCTTT
NA	TRBV19	TRBD2	TRBJ2-1	CASSRGTSGVGEQFF	TGTGCCAGTAGTAGGGGGACTAGCGGGGTTGGTGAGCAGTTCTTC
NA	TRBV4-2	TRBD1	TRBJ2-3	CASGTEENADTQYF	TGTGCCAGTGGGACAGAAGAAAATGCAGATACGCAGTATTTT
NA	TRBV7-2	NA	TRBJ1-4	CASSRGASEKLFF	TGTGCCAGCAGCCGAGGGGCCAGTGAAAAACTGTTTTTT
NA	TRBV5-1	TRBD2	TRBJ2-1	CASSLILAGSYNEQFF	TGCGCCAGCAGCTTAATTCTAGCGGGGAGTTACAATGAGCAGTTCTTC
NA	TRBV7-9	NA	TRBJ1-2	CASSSGPHYGYTF	TGTGCCAGCAGCTCTGGCCCGCACTATGGCTACACCTTC
NA	TRBV4-2	NA	TRBJ2-2	CASSLTDRIRSTGELFF	TGTGCCAGCAGCCTAACAGATCGCATAAGGAGCACCGGGGAGCTGTTTTTT
NA	TRBV7-6	NA	TRBJ2-5	CASSKQGMGVETQYF	TGTGCCAGCAGCAAACAGGGCATGGGCGTAGAGACCCAGTACTTC
NA	TRBV28	NA	TRBJ2-3	CASSPLAPDTQYF	TGTGCCAGCAGCCCCCTGGCCCCAGATACGCAGTATTTT
NA	TRBV9	NA	TRBJ1-4	CASSAREREKLFF	TGTGCCAGCAGTGCCCGGGAACGAGAAAAACTGTTTTTT
NA	TRBV5-6	NA	TRBJ1-6	CASSLAGSEQNVHF	TGTGCCAGCAGCTTGGCCGGTTCGGAACAGAACGTCCACTTT
NA	TRBV28	NA	TRBJ1-4	CASREFQGSGEKLFF	TGTGCCAGCAGGGAATTCCAGGGTTCGGGCGAAAAACTGTTTTTT
few	TRBV3-1/TRBV3-2	NA	TRBJ2-5	CASSQETQYF	TGTGCCAGCAGCCAAGAGACCCAGTACTTC
NA	TRBV5-1	NA	TRBJ2-5	CASSLAGGQETQYF	TGCGCCAGCAGCTTGGCCGGGGGCCAAGAGACCCAGTACTTC
NA	TRBV6-5	NA	TRBJ2-7	CASSYSSDRLLYEQYF	TGTGCCAGCAGTTACTCGAGCGACAGACTCTTGTACGAGCAGTACTTC
few	TRBV4-3	NA	TRBJ2-6	CASSQVEAAIVGANVLTF	TGCGCCAGCAGCCAAGTTGAGGCAGCCATTGTGGGGGCCAACGTCCTGACTTTC
NA	TRBV7-9	NA	TRBJ2-3	CASDTTGWGATSTDTQYF	TGTGCCAGCGACACTACGGGGTGGGGGGCCACTAGCACAGATACGCAGTATTTT
NA	TRBV7-9	TRBD1	TRBJ1-2	CASSSRDREGDGYTF	TGTGCCAGCAGCTCGAGAGACAGGGAGGGTGATGGCTACACCTTC
NA	TRBV5-1	TRBD1	TRBJ1-2	CASSPRQGTGQGAHNYGYTF	TGCGCCAGCAGCCCAAGACAAGGAACGGGACAGGGGGCTCATAACTATGGCTACACCTTC
NA	TRBV6-5	NA	TRBJ2-2	CASSSRSWGGELFF	TGTGCCAGCAGTTCCCGCTCGTGGGGCGGGGAGCTGTTTTTT
NA	TRBV24-1	NA	TRBJ2-7	CATSEGSQPGQYF	TGTGCCACCAGTGAGGGCAGCCAGCCAGGGCAGTACTTC
NA	TRBV29-1	NA	TRBJ2-1	CSVGDNEQFF	TGCAGCGTAGGGGACAATGAGCAGTTCTTC
NA	TRBV28	NA	TRBJ2-7	CASSLSLGRLSYEQYF	TGTGCCAGCAGTTTATCCCTCGGACGGCTTTCCTACGAGCAGTACTTC
NA	TRBV19	NA	TRBJ1-5	CASSSRGIGQPQHF	TGTGCCAGTAGTTCTAGGGGGATAGGGCAGCCCCAGCATTTT
NA	TRBV20-1	NA	TRBJ1-2	CSAGDIYGYTF	TGCAGTGCAGGGGACATTTATGGCTACACCTTC
NA	TRBV30	NA	TRBJ2-3	CAWSTSSPPDTQYF	TGTGCCTGGAGTACTAGTTCACCACCAGATACGCAGTATTTT
NA	TRBV7-2	NA	TRBJ1-6	CASSSPSTGRNSPLHF	TGTGCCAGCAGCTCCCCTTCCACAGGGCGTAATTCACCCCTCCACTTT
once	TRBV4-3	NA	TRBJ1-1	CASSPQRVLGEAFF	TGCGCCAGCAGCCCCCAGCGCGTTCTGGGTGAAGCTTTCTTT
NA	TRBV3-1/TRBV3-2	NA	TRBJ2-1	CASSKGNEQFF	TGTGCCAGCAGCAAAGGGAATGAGCAGTTCTTC
medium-sized	TRBV30	NA	TRBJ1-1	CAWSDYFEGEAFF	TGTGCCTGGAGTGATTACTTCGAAGGAGAAGCTTTCTTT
NA	TRBV28	NA	TRBJ2-7	CASSLVQSSYEQYF	TGTGCCAGCAGTTTAGTCCAGTCCTCCTACGAGCAGTACTTC
NA	TRBV5-4	TRBD2	TRBJ2-5	CASSLRLAGKETQYF	TGTGCCAGCAGCCTCAGACTAGCGGGAAAAGAGACCCAGTACTTC
NA	TRBV6-5	NA	TRBJ1-3	CASSARTDGNTIYF	TGTGCCAGCAGCGCAAGGACGGATGGAAACACCATATATTTT
NA	TRBV7-9	NA	TRBJ2-1	CASSPGQNLAEYNEQFF	TGTGCCAGCAGCCCCGGACAGAATCTAGCGGAGTACAATGAGCAGTTCTTC
few	TRBV13	TRBD1	TRBJ2-3	CASSPGTASTDTQYF	TGTGCCAGCAGCCCCGGGACAGCTAGCACAGATACGCAGTATTTT
NA	TRBV6-2/TRBV6-3	NA	TRBJ1-6	CASSYALKPSPLHF	TGTGCCAGCAGTTACGCCTTAAAGCCTTCACCCCTCCACTTT
NA	TRBV6-5	NA	TRBJ1-2	CASSSGTPNYGYTF	TGTGCCAGCAGCTCCGGGACACCCAACTATGGCTACACCTTC
NA	TRBV6-5	TRBD1	TRBJ1-2	CASSYLTGAFEGGYTF	TGTGCCAGCAGTTACTTGACAGGGGCATTTGAAGGGGGCTACACCTTC
NA	TRBV24-1	NA	TRBJ2-5	CATSDRQEGAGSETQYF	TGTGCCACCAGTGATCGTCAAGAAGGAGCGGGCTCTGAGACCCAGTACTTC
NA	TRBV6-5	NA	TRBJ1-5	CASSYSVPKANQPQHF	TGTGCCAGCAGTTACTCGGTGCCCAAAGCCAATCAGCCCCAGCATTTT
NA	TRBV7-8	TRBD1	TRBJ1-1	CASSLGDREAEAFF	TGTGCCAGCAGCTTAGGTGACAGGGAAGCTGAAGCTTTCTTT
few	TRBV18	NA	TRBJ2-3	CASSRTGKTSTDTQYF	TGTGCCAGCTCACGTACAGGGAAAACTAGCACAGATACGCAGTATTTT